This TCR beta chain was sequenced during a study of human T cells and chemical hapten exposure. For the study at large: Patients additionally received therapeutic doses of diphenylcyclopropenone on the scalp once a week, and this continued throughout the approximately 24-week study. The study's findings and limits: There were significantly more large CDR3 similarity clusters among expanded TCRs than among controls.

CDR3 length: 16 amino acids. Trimming cost V 6 bases and J 4 bases; bases outside gene matches: 11. Looked up from germline, CDR1 is SNHLY and CDR2 is FYNNEI. The authors' processing: Sampled TCR counts reached a median of 95,638 per sample, with values ranging from about 20,000 to 700,000. TCRdb reprocessed the RACE reads via MiXCR and lists one record per CDR3 protein. These V and J calls originate from TCRdb's pipeline instead of the authors' own analysis. The sample contains under 100,000 distinct CDR3 sequences, around 10% of which appear only once. There are a few counts of this clonotype. Its specificity is not known. Time point indicated: patch test 2, 6 weeks after DPC sensitization. Treatment specified: therapeutic diphenylcyclopropenone sensitization with weekly scalp DPC.

The chain carries TRBV2 and TRBJ2-3; 9 positions agree with TRBD1. The source is a woman between 35 and 50 years old with alopecia areata. Some clones in this sample may be carry-over from other donors' samples. Material: whole blood, obtained in connection with sensitization to the hapten diphenylcyclopropenone (DPC). The CDR3 DNA reads as TGTGCCAGCAGCGGACCGGGACAGGGATTTGCAGATACGCAGTATTTT. Protein: CASSGPGQGFADTQYF.